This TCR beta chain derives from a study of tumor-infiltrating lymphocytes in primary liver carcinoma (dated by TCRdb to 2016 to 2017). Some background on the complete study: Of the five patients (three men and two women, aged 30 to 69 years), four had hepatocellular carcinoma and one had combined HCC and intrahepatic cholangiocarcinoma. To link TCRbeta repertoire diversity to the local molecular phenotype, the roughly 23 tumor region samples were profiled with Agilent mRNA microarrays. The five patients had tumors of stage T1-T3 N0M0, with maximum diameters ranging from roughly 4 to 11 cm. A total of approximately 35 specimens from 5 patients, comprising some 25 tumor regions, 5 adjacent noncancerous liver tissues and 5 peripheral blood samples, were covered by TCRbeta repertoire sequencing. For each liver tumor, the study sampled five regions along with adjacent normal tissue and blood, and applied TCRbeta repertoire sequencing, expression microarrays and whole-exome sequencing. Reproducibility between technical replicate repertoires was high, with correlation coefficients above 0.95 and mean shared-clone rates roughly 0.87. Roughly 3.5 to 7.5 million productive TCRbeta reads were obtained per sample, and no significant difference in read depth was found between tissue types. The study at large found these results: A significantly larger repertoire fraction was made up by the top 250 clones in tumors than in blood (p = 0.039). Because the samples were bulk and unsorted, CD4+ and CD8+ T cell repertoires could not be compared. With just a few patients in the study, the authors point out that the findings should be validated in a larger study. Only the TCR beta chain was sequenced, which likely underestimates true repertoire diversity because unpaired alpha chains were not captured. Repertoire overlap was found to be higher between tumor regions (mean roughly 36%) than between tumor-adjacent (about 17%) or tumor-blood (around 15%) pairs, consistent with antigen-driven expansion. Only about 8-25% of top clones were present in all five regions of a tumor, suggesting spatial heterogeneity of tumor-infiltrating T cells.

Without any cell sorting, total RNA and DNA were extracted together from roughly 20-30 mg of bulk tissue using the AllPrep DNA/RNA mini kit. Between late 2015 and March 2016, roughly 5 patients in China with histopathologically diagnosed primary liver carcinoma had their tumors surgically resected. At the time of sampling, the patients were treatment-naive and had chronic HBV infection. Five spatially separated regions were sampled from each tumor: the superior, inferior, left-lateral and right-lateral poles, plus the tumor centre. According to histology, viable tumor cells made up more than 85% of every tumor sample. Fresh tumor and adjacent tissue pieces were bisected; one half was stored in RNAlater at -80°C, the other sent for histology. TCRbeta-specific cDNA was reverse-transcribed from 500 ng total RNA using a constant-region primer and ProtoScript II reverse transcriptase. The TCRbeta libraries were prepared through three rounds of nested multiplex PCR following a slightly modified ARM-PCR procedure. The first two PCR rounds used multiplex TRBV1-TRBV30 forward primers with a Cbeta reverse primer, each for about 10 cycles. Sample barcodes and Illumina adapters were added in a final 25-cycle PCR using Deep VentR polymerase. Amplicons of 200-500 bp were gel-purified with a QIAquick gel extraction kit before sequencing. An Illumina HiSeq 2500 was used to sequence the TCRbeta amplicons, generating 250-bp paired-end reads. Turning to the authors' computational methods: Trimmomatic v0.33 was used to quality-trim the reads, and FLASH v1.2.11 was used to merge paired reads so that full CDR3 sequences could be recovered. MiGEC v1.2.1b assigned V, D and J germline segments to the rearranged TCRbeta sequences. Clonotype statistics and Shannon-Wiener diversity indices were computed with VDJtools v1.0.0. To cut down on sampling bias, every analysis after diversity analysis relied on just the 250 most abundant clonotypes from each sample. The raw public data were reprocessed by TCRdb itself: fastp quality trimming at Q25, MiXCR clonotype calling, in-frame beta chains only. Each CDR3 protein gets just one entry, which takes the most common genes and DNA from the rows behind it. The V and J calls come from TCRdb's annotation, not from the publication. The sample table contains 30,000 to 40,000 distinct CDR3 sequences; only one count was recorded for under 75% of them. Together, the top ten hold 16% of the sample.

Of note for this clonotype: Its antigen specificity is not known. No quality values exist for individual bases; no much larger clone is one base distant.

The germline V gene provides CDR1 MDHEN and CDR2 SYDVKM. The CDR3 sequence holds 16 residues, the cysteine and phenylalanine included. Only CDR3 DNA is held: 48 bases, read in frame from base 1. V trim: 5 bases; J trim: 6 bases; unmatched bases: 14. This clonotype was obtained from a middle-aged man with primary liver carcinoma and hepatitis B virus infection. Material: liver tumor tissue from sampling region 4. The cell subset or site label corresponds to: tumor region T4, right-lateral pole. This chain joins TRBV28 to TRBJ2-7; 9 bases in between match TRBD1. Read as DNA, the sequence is TGTGCCAGCAGTACCACCAGACAGGGGGGTAGTGGCGAGCAGTACTTC. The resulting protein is CASSTTRQGGSGEQYF.